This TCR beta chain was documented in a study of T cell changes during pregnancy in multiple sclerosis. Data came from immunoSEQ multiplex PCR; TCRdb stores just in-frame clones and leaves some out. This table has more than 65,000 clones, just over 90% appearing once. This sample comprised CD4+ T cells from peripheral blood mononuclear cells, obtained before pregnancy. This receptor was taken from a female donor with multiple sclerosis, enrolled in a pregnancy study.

CDR3 nucleotides: TGTGCCAGCAGCTCGGGACTAGCGGGAGGCGAGCAGTACTTC. Protein: CASSSGLAGGEQYF. The chain couples TRBV7-6 to TRBJ2-7; 15 positions match TRBD2. Unmatched junction bases numbered 1, after V lost 4 bases and J lost 6 bases. The germline V gene has CDR1 SGHVS and CDR2 FNYEAQ. The CDR3 length is 14 residues.